This T cell receptor beta chain comes out of a study of cytomegalovirus exposure and HLA in healthy donors. This clone appeared once. Its specificity is not known. Germline CDR1 is MDHEN and CDR2 is SYDVKM. The V and J ends lost 7 bases and 2 bases respectively, with 21 bases between them. The CDR3 is 17 residues long. Study observations and caveats: TCR sequences were mostly rare, though some public TCRs occurred in many donors. As confirmed in vitro, three CMV-associated chains were specific for CMV antigens.

The primer mix had 60 Vbeta and 13 Jbeta primers. Original processing notes: Tens of millions of unique TCR beta chains, some 11 million shared, were counted in a later analysis. Sequencing was performed with immunoSEQ multiplex PCR; in TCRdb, only in-frame clones are kept and a portion is missing. The DNA gave D and trimming, while V, J and clone size come from that table. The table lists about 160,000 clones, 75% to 90% of them singletons. This chain links TRBV28 with TRBJ2-1; perhaps TRBD2 as D (6 bases). The sequence derives from a male donor in good health and CMV-seropositive. Sequencing was carried out using PBMCs. As DNA, the CDR3 is TGTGCCAGCACCCTCCTGGGAAGCGGGCCCACCTACAATGAGCAGTTCTTC. Its translation: CASTLLGSGPTYNEQFF. The full variable domain, completed using reference TRBV28 and TRBJ2-1, is DVKVTQSSRYLVKRTGEKVFLECVQDMDHENMFWYRQDPGLGLRLIYFSYDVKMKEKGDIPEGYSVSREKKERFSLILESASTNQTSMYLCASTLLGSGPTYNEQFFGPGTRLTVL.